This T cell receptor beta chain stems from a study of molecular identifiers for immune sequencing clone quantification. MiXCR was run by TCRdb on the PCR reads, yielding one entry per CDR3 protein. The sample carries hundreds of thousands of distinct CDR3 sequences, 25% recorded once. The germline V gene encodes CDR1 SGDLS and CDR2 YYNGEE. The CDR3 is made up of 15 amino acids. Concerning this clonotype itself: Its matching antigen is unknown. One end of the junction fails to match germline, which may point to a read error.

It was from roughly 20,000 to 1,000,000 sorted cells, with 10%, 30% or 50% RNA, that naive CD8 libraries came. Naive CD8 T cells underwent sorting with the CD8+CD4-CCR7+CD45RA+ definition. Whole-study findings and limits: In CMV-specific effectors, clones above 20 copies held over 99% of molecules; naive, under 1%. Barcode-sharing identical TCR molecules could underestimate highly expanded clone sizes.

This receptor was obtained from a human donor in good health. Some libraries in this study had Jurkat cell RNA spiked in. The chain uses TRBV9 and TRBJ1-1, with TRBD1 matching 7 bases. The sample comprised naive CD8+ T cells from blood, with Jurkat cell RNA spiked in. As for subset: FACS-sorted CD8+CD4-CCR7+CD45RA+ naive T cells. CDR3 sequence (DNA): TGTGCCAGCAGCACCCTCGGGACAGCGAACACTGAAGCTTCCTTT. It is translated as CASSTLGTANTEASF.